Below, 21 T cell receptor beta chains from the same sample are listed, as sequenced in a study of vaccination effects on CD4 cells after COVID-19. ViraFEST expansion of antigen-specific CD4+ T cells with viral peptide pools preceded sequencing. The culture ran for under eleven days, and then CD4+ T cells were isolated. Each vaccine recipient was nucleocapsid antibody negative and had no prior SARS-CoV-2 infection. TCRdb keeps only in-frame clones here, not all; method: immunoSEQ multiplex PCR. Found here are about 43,000 clones, 70% to 80% of them singletons; the top ten hold about a tenth. Their antigen targets remain unknown. The material sequenced was CD4+ T cells from PBMCs cultured with SARS-CoV-2 spike peptides, taken before COVID-19 vaccination. The receptors shown here come from a human donor who received a COVID-19 vaccine.

This chain connects TRBV6-4 to TRBJ2-7; TRBD1 aligns across 11 bases. V shed 3 bases and J 0 bases; nucleotides not matched to a gene: 10. This CDR3 region has 18 residues. The germline V gene encodes CDR1 MRHNA and CDR2 SNTAGT. The CDR3, as DNA: TGTGCCAGCAGTGATAGGGACAGGGGGGGTCTCAGCTCCTACGAGCAGTACGTC. This encodes CASSDRDRGGLSSYEQYV.

V is TRBV7-2 and J is TRBJ2-3, with D possibly being TRBD2 (7 bases). The CDR3 is made up of 15 amino acids. V was clipped by 5 bases and J by 4 bases, with 16 bases between them. Germline values: CDR1 SGHTA, CDR2 FQGNSA. The CDR3 sequence is CASSPGGPLADTQYF. CDR3 sequence (DNA): TGTGCCAGCAGCCCCGGGGGGCCTTTAGCAGATACGCAGTATTTT.

J is TRBJ2-2 and V is TRBV19; TRBD1 matches at 11 bases. CDR1 and CDR2 from the germline V gene are LNHDA and SQIVND (reference sequence). V dropped 6 bases and J dropped 7; count of bases not matched to a gene: 4. The CDR3 has 14 residues. The CDR3 nucleotides are TGTGCCAGTAGCCGGGACAGGGGGAGCGGGGAGCTGTTTTTT. It codes for CASSRDRGSGELFF.

A few counts support this clone. The chain carries TRBV6-6 and TRBJ1-5, with D possibly matching TRBD1 (5 bases). Germline lookup yields CDR1 MNHNY and CDR2 SVGAGI (reference sequence). There are 13 residues in the CDR3. V was shortened by 8 bases and J by 1 base, with 9 bases between the two germline ends. The CDR3 sequence: CASLWDSNQPQHF. The CDR3 nucleotides read TGTGCCAGCTTGTGGGACAGCAATCAGCCCCAGCATTTT.

This clone was recorded only once. The chain recombines TRBV5-4 with TRBJ2-1; no clear D gene. This CDR3 comprises 13 residues. With 4 bases removed from V and 0 bases from J, the gap between germline ends came to 5 bases. The germline V gene has CDR1 SGHNT and CDR2 YYREEE (reference sequence). CDR3 residues: CASSQGSYNEQFF. Written as DNA, the CDR3 is TGTGCCAGCAGCCAAGGCTCCTACAATGAGCAGTTCTTC.

The V gene is TRBV5-1, the J gene TRBJ2-3, with 10 positions matching TRBD1. Germline V gene lookup returns CDR1 SGHRS and CDR2 YFSETQ. Trimming at V came to 0 bases and at J to 5 bases, leaving 3 bases not matched to a gene. The CDR3 loop spans 15 amino acids. CDR3: CASSLGTGGVDTQYF. Written as DNA, the CDR3 is TGCGCCAGCAGCTTGGGGACAGGGGGAGTAGATACGCAGTATTTT.

The gene calls are TRBV6-4 and TRBJ2-7; D is undetermined. This CDR3 has 15 amino acids. V lost 3 bases, J lost 2 bases, and 14 bases lay in between. The germline gives CDR1 MRHNA, CDR2 SNTAGT. Here the CDR3 DNA reads TGTGCCAGCAGTGATTCCGTCCAGGAAACCTACGAGCAGTACGTC. Its protein product is CASSDSVQETYEQYV.

The V call is TRBV19, the J call TRBJ1-6; D remains unclear. The CDR3 length is 14 residues. The V and J ends lost 6 bases and 0 bases respectively, with 6 bases between them. CDR1 and CDR2 (germline): LNHDA, SQIVND (reference sequence). CDR3 in amino acids: CASRRSSYNSPLHF. CDR3 nucleotide sequence: TGTGCCAGTAGGAGGAGCTCCTATAATTCACCCCTCCACTTT. The full variable domain, its missing parts supplied by reference TRBV19 and TRBJ1-6, is DGGITQSPKYLFRKEGQNVTLSCEQNLNHDAMYWYRQDPGQGLRLIYYSQIVNDFQKGDIAEGYSVSREKKESFPLTVTSAQKNPTAFYLCASRRSSYNSPLHFGNGTRLTVT.

The gene calls are TRBV2 and TRBJ2-3, with 11 bases aligning to TRBD2. Germline V CDR1 and CDR2: SNHLY, FYNNEI. The CDR3 is 15 amino acids. The V and J ends lost 6 bases and 3 bases, in that order; junction bases with no gene match: 5. CDR3 in amino acids: CASRVAGGKTDTQYF. The CDR3 bases are TGTGCCAGCAGAGTAGCGGGGGGGAAAACAGATACGCAGTATTTT.

The chain combines TRBV10-3 with TRBJ1-2; D call uncertain. V lost 10 bases and J 2 bases, leaving 32 bases between the germline ends. Germline CDR1 is ENHRY and CDR2 is SYGVKD. CDR3 length equals 19 residues. The DNA of the CDR3 is TGTGCCACCGCCTCCCAACCCCCCCTTCGCGGCGAAGTCAACTATGGCTACACCTTC. Its protein is CATASQPPLRGEVNYGYTF.

V usage is TRBV5-1 and J usage is TRBJ2-1; possibly TRBD2 for D (7 bases). The V gene lost 7 bases and the J gene lost 7 bases, with 18 bases spanning the gap. The CDR3 spans 14 residues. Germline V lookup: CDR1 SGHRS, CDR2 YFSETQ. Here the CDR3 DNA reads TGCGCCAGCCTTTGCCGGGGGGCGACGAATGAGCAGTTCTTC. Its translation is CASLCRGATNEQFF. The full variable domain, with the rest looked up from reference TRBV5-1 and TRBJ2-1, is KAGVTQTPRYLIKTRGQQVTLSCSPISGHRSVSWYQQTPGQGLQFLFEYFSETQRNKGNFPGRFSGRQFSNSRSEMNVSTLELGDSALYLCASLCRGATNEQFFGPGTRLTVL.

CDR3 nucleotides: TGTGCCAGCAAGGATGACGCCTACAATGAGCAGTTCTTC. This codes for CASKDDAYNEQFF. The chain uses TRBV7-2 and TRBJ2-1; D gene unclear. The CDR3 consists of 13 residues. The germline gives CDR1 SGHTA, CDR2 FQGNSA. The V gene lost 7 bases and the J gene lost 2 bases, with 9 bases spanning the gap.

The genes are TRBV6-5 and TRBJ2-2; D unresolved. V lost 8 bases to trimming and J lost 3 bases, with 13 bases between them. CDR1 is MNHEY and CDR2 is SVGAGI in the germline V gene. CDR3 length equals 14 residues. This CDR3 is CASGGSRDTGELFF. The CDR3 DNA sequence: TGTGCCAGCGGCGGCAGTCGGGACACCGGGGAGCTGTTTTTT.

V gene TRBV15 combines with J gene TRBJ1-4, with D hard to call. The CDR3 totals 15 residues. Between the trimmed V and J ends, which lost 0 bases and 8 bases, there was a span of 13 bases. Germline CDR1 and CDR2: LNHNV and YYDKDF (reference sequence). This chain's CDR3 is CATSRDGNSREKLFF. The CDR3 bases are TGTGCCACCAGCAGAGATGGGAACAGCCGGGAAAAACTGTTTTTT. Looking up the rest from reference TRBV15 and TRBJ1-4 gives the full variable domain: DAMVIQNPRYQVTQFGKPVTLSCSQTLNHNVMYWYQQKSSQAPKLLFHYYDKDFNNEADTPDNFQSRRPNTSFCFLDIRSPGLGDTAMYLCATSRDGNSREKLFFGSGTQLSVL.

The gene calls are TRBV24-1 and TRBJ2-2; D unclear. This CDR3 spans 13 amino acids. CDR1 and CDR2 from the germline V gene are KGHDR and SFDVKD. The V end lost 6 bases, the J end lost 6 bases, and 10 bases lay between the germline ends. CDR3 in amino acids: CATSKEGPGELFF. CDR3 nucleotide sequence: TGTGCCACCAGTAAGGAAGGGCCCGGGGAGCTGTTTTTT.

This clone was found a few times. At one of its ends the junction is not consistent with the germline gene, which may arise from a read error. The J gene is TRBJ1-1, the V gene TRBV9; 8 nucleotides agree with TRBD1. Per germline, CDR1 SGDLS and CDR2 YYNGEE. The CDR3 extends over 12 amino acids. CDR3 loop: CASSVYPGQEDF. The CDR3 DNA follows: TGTGCCAGCAGCGTTTACCCGGGACAGGAAGACTTT. Full variable domain (outside the CDR3, taken from reference TRBV9 and TRBJ1-1): DSGVTQTPKHLITATGQRVTLRCSPRSGDLSVYWYQQSLDQGLQFLIQYYNGEERAKGNILERFSAQQFPDLHSELNLSSLELGDSALYFCASSVYPGQEDFGQGTRLTVV.

The V gene is TRBV5-1, the J gene TRBJ1-2; TRBD1 is a possible D gene (6 bases). V dropped 4 bases and J dropped 4 bases, with 14 bases sitting between them. The CDR3 runs to 14 residues. Germline loops: CDR1 SGHRS, CDR2 YFSETQ. The CDR3 region is CASSPLRDIYGYTF. As DNA, the CDR3 is TGCGCCAGCAGCCCACTAAGGGACATCTATGGCTACACCTTC.

The J gene is TRBJ2-3, the V gene TRBV24-1; 7 nucleotides align to TRBD1. Trimming cost V 4 bases and J 6 bases; bases outside gene matches: 6. The V gene's germline CDR1 is KGHDR and CDR2 SFDVKD. The CDR3 is 14 residues long. The chain's CDR3 is CATSDRTGRDTQYF. Written as DNA, the CDR3 is TGTGCCACCAGTGACCGGACAGGTCGGGATACGCAGTATTTT.

The chain combines TRBV14 with TRBJ2-3; no reliable D call. V was shortened by 4 bases and J by 4 bases, with 6 bases between the two germline ends. The CDR3 has 12 residues. Germline V gene sequence: CDR1 SGHDN, CDR2 FVKESK. DNA of the CDR3: TGTGCCAGCAGCCTTATCCCAGATACGCAGTATTTT. It is translated as CASSLIPDTQYF.

J is TRBJ2-1 and V is TRBV5-1; D unresolved. In germline, CDR1 is SGHRS, CDR2 YFSETQ. V dropped 6 bases and J dropped 3 bases, with 10 bases sitting between them. This CDR3 region has 13 residues. CDR3 bases: TGCGCCAGCACATTGCTCGGCTACAATGAGCAGTTCTTC. Residues: CASTLLGYNEQFF.

The J gene is TRBJ2-6, the V gene TRBV5-1, with a possible D match to TRBD1 (5 bases). Trimming stripped 4 bases from V and 2 bases from J, with 7 bases between. CDR3 length: 14 amino acids. Per the germline V gene, CDR1 is SGHRS and CDR2 is YFSETQ. CDR3 bases: TGCGCCAGCAGCCAGGGCACTGGGGCCAACGTCCTGACTTTC. Translating it yields CASSQGTGANVLTF.